Detailed here is one T cell receptor beta chain. Its antigen is undetermined. The source of the sample is a study of vaccination and CD4 T cells after COVID-19. At the level of the study: Early (day 14) and late (days 161 to 241) post-vaccine samples came from a few convalescent patients.

There are 15 residues in the CDR3. Germline trimming cut 4 bases from V and 9 bases from J; bases unmatched to any gene: 8. In germline, CDR1 is LNHDA, CDR2 SQIVND (reference sequence). Described time point: late sampling 161 to 241 days after vaccination in a few convalescent patients. The treatment was: 10-day PBMC culture with coronavirus spike peptide pools or control peptides (ViraFEST assay). US Alpha, Beta and Delta variants postdated the positive PCR dates, which ran from March to December 2020. Fresh medium (containing IL-2) replaced half the medium on days 3 and 7. Negative selection yielded CD4+ T cells from day-10 cultures. Scientists ran DNA taken from cultured CD4+ T cells through the Oncomine TCR Beta short-read assay for sequencing. TCRdb fed the PCR reads into MiXCR, producing one record per CDR3 protein. The table has about 17,000 distinct CDR3 sequences, around 47% seen once.

The sequence was obtained from a human donor who had recovered from COVID-19. The rearrangement uses TRBV19 and TRBJ1-6; 8 bases map to TRBD1. The material was CD4+ T cells from blood, cultured in vitro, obtained about 7 months after SARS-CoV-2 vaccination. In DNA form, the CDR3 reads TGTGCCAGTAGTAATTCAGGGGGCGGTATTTCACCCCTCCACTTT. Amino acid sequence: CASSNSGGGISPLHF.